Listed here are 24 T cell receptor beta chains from one sample, sequenced in a study of T-cell memory formation after mild COVID-19. MiXCR, applied by TCRdb to the 5' RACE reads, yields one record per CDR3 protein. In the table there are 390,000 or so distinct CDR3 sequences, 15% to 20% of which are singletons. Sequencing used PBMCs or a T cell subset sorted from them (not recorded which). The source of these receptors is a man aged 18-30 years who had mild COVID-19 (a few samples of this study predate the infection). Cell type and time point are not known.

This chain links TRBV20-1 with TRBJ2-7; 10 bases are shared with TRBD2. V gave up 6 bases and J gave up 4 bases; unmatched junction bases: 12. The CDR3 loop spans 15 amino acids. Germline V gene sequence: CDR1 DFQATT, CDR2 SNEGSKA (reference sequence). The CDR3 DNA reads TGCAGTGCGGCAATTAGCGGGGGGTTTAATTACGAGCAGTACTTC. Its protein is CSAAISGGFNYEQYF.

The rearrangement links TRBV5-1 to TRBJ2-7, with 10 bases that match TRBD1. The junction had 6 bases not matched to a gene; V was cut back by 4 bases and J by 2 bases. Germline CDR1 and CDR2: SGHRS and YFSETQ. This CDR3 is built from 15 residues. Here the CDR3 reads CASSTPGQGAYEQYF. Here the CDR3 DNA reads TGCGCCAGCAGCACTCCCGGACAGGGGGCCTACGAGCAGTACTTC.

DNA of the CDR3: TGCAGCGTTGAGTTGCAGAGTGGCACTGAAGCTTTCTTT. The encoded protein is CSVELQSGTEAFF. The chain joins TRBV29-1 to TRBJ1-1; D gene unclear. The CDR3 totals 13 residues. V was shortened by 3 bases and J by 4 bases, with 12 bases between the two germline ends. Germline assignment: CDR1 SQVTM and CDR2 ANQGSEA.

The chain couples TRBV6-5 to TRBJ2-5; D is undetermined. The length of the CDR3 is 12 residues. V was clipped by 8 bases and J by 2 bases, with 9 bases between them. Per germline, CDR1 MNHEY and CDR2 SVGAGI. This CDR3 reads CASGPSQETQYF. The CDR3 DNA sequence: TGTGCCAGCGGGCCCTCTCAAGAGACCCAGTACTTC.

The genes are TRBV5-6 and TRBJ2-7, with D perhaps matching TRBD2 (5 bases). V shed 7 bases and J shed 7 bases, with 12 bases lying between them. The CDR3 covers 11 residues. Germline V gives CDR1 SGHDT, CDR2 YYEEEE. Here the CDR3 DNA reads TGTGCCAGCGCCGGTCCGGGGGAGCAGTACGTC. It is translated as CASAGPGEQYV.

This clonotype turned up a few times. The chain couples TRBV15 to TRBJ1-1; D not certain. Trimming stripped 1 base from V and 1 base from J, with 7 bases between. The CDR3 length is 14 residues. Looked up from germline, CDR1 is LNHNV and CDR2 is YYDKDF (reference sequence). The CDR3 nucleotides are TGTGCCACCAGCAGAGCCGCATCGAACACTGAAGCTTTCTTT. Residues: CATSRAASNTEAFF.

The V call is TRBV5-5, the J call TRBJ1-5; D might be TRBD1 (5 bases). There are 14 residues in the CDR3. Trimming took 0 bases from V and 5 from J, leaving 9 bases between them. From germline, CDR1 is SGHKS and CDR2 YYEKEE (reference sequence). CDR3 residues: CASSLVGGDQPQHF. CDR3 sequence (DNA): TGTGCCAGCAGCTTGGTGGGGGGGGATCAGCCCCAGCATTTT.

The rearrangement links TRBV29-1 to TRBJ2-5; no firm D call. The CDR3 loop spans 14 amino acids. Germline CDR1 is SQVTM and CDR2 is ANQGSEA. The V end was cut by 0 bases, the J end by 5 bases, with 13 bases between. This CDR3 is CSVEDDPFGETQYF. Written as DNA, the CDR3 is TGCAGCGTTGAAGACGACCCCTTCGGGGAGACCCAGTACTTC.

The chain joins TRBV20-1 to TRBJ2-7, with D perhaps given as TRBD1 or TRBD2 (5 bases each). The V gene lost 1 base and the J gene lost 2 bases, with 12 bases spanning the gap. The CDR3 contains 14 residues. Per the germline V gene, CDR1 is DFQATT and CDR2 is SNEGSKA (reference sequence). CDR3 in DNA: TGCAGTGCTAGAGCCGGTGAGGGGACCTACGAGCAGTACGTC. This sequence encodes CSARAGEGTYEQYV.

This clonotype was counted between two and nine times. This chain links TRBV18 with TRBJ2-4, with D perhaps matching TRBD1 or TRBD2 (5 bases each). The CDR3 runs to 18 residues. Germline values: CDR1 KGHSH, CDR2 LQKENI. The V gene lost 3 bases and the J gene lost 3 bases, with 21 bases spanning the gap. CDR3 sequence reads: CASSPPRTGAGDKNIQYF. The CDR3 DNA sequence: TGTGCCAGCTCACCCCCCCGGACCGGGGCGGGCGACAAAAACATTCAGTACTTC. Filled out from reference TRBV18 and TRBJ2-4, the complete variable domain reads NAGVMQNPRHLVRRRGQEARLRCSPMKGHSHVYWYRQLPEEGLKFMVYLQKENIIDESGMPKERFSAEFPKEGPSILRIQQVVRGDSAAYFCASSPPRTGAGDKNIQYFGAGTRLSVL.

J is TRBJ1-1 and V is TRBV29-1, with D hard to call. This CDR3 is 11 amino acids long. Trimming left V 7 bases short and J 4 bases short, with 10 bases between. CDR1 is SQVTM and CDR2 is ANQGSEA in the germline V gene. CDR3: CSAVESTEAFF. As DNA, the CDR3 is TGCAGCGCCGTCGAGAGCACTGAAGCTTTCTTT.

The gene calls are TRBV7-2 and TRBJ2-7; D gene uncertain. This CDR3 region has 12 residues. Trimming took off 5 bases at V and 2 bases at J, with 7 bases between the two ends. The germline V gene has CDR1 SGHTA and CDR2 FQGNSA. This chain's CDR3 is CASSRSAYEQYF. The CDR3 DNA is TGTGCCAGCAGCCGCAGTGCCTACGAGCAGTACTTC.

The chain recombines TRBV18 with TRBJ2-3; either TRBD1 or TRBD2 may supply D (5 bases each). The CDR3 spans 15 residues. The ends were cut back, 0 bases at V and 5 bases at J, with 12 bases in the middle. In germline, CDR1 is KGHSH, CDR2 LQKENI. The DNA of the CDR3 is TGTGCCAGCTCACCACCCCAGGGACGAGGAGATACGCAGTATTTT. It codes for CASSPPQGRGDTQYF.

The chain has TRBV6-2 or TRBV6-3 and TRBJ1-5, with D possibly TRBD1 on 6 matching bases. CDR1 and CDR2 (germline): MNHEY, SVGEGT. The V end was cut by 5 bases, the J end by 0 bases, with 11 bases between. This CDR3 is 15 amino acids long. CDR3 bases: TGTGCCAGCAGTCGACAGGACGATAGCAATCAGCCCCAGCATTTT. Translation gives CASSRQDDSNQPQHF.

This clonotype was counted only a few times. The chain combines TRBV7-2 with TRBJ1-3, with D perhaps TRBD1 (6 bases). V was cut by 5 bases and J by 2 bases, with 16 bases left in between. CDR3 size: 16 residues. From germline, CDR1 is SGHTA and CDR2 FQGNSA. The CDR3 DNA is TGTGCCAGCAGCCCATACTCCAGGGGCCCTGGAAACACCATATATTTT. It yields the protein CASSPYSRGPGNTIYF. The full variable domain, with the rest looked up from reference TRBV7-2 and TRBJ1-3, is GAGVSQSPSNKVTEKGKDVELRCDPISGHTALYWYRQSLGQGLEFLIYFQGNSAPDKSGLPSDRFSAERTGGSVSTLTIQRTQQEDSAVYLCASSPYSRGPGNTIYFGEGSWLTVV.

J is TRBJ1-2 and V is TRBV5-5; tentatively, D is TRBD1 (5 bases). Looked up from germline, CDR1 is SGHKS and CDR2 is YYEKEE (reference sequence). The CDR3 runs to 11 residues. Trimming stripped 3 bases from V and 8 bases from J, with 8 bases between. Here the CDR3 reads CASSWGVGYTF. The DNA for the CDR3 is TGTGCCAGCAGCTGGGGCGTCGGCTACACCTTC.

V and J are TRBV29-1 and TRBJ1-6; 7 nucleotides align to TRBD1. The ends lost 7 bases at V and 0 bases at J; junction bases unmatched: 6. Germline CDR1 is SQVTM and CDR2 is ANQGSEA. This CDR3 has 15 residues. The CDR3 is CSAKTGSSYNSPLHF. The CDR3 DNA sequence: TGCAGCGCTAAGACAGGGAGCTCCTATAATTCACCCCTCCACTTT.

This clonotype occurred once. The chain uses TRBV5-6 and TRBJ1-2, with no clear D. The V gene lost 5 bases and the J gene lost 2 bases, with 13 bases spanning the gap. This CDR3 region has 14 residues. CDR1 and CDR2 (germline): SGHDT, YYEEEE. The CDR3 DNA reads TGTGCCAGCAGTATGGTAGCGGTGAACTATGGCTACACCTTC. Translation gives CASSMVAVNYGYTF.

This clonotype was counted only a few times. The CDR3 coding sequence is TGCAGTGCTGGAAACAGGGCAGATACGCAGTATTTT. This encodes CSAGNRADTQYF. The chain recombines TRBV20-1 with TRBJ2-3; D is perhaps TRBD1 (6 bases). CDR3 length: 12 residues. V shed 5 bases and J shed 4 bases, with 10 bases lying between them. CDR1 is DFQATT, CDR2 SNEGSKA, per germline (reference sequence).

To note about this clonotype: A much larger clone differs from this one at a single base, so this may be a read error. The chain couples TRBV9 to TRBJ1-2; TRBD1 matches at 7 bases. V was pared by 3 bases and J by 3 bases, with 5 bases of the junction left unmatched. The CDR3 runs to 14 residues. Germline-derived CDR1 and CDR2 are SGDLS and YYNGEE. The CDR3 sequence: CASSGTGADYGYTF. The CDR3, as DNA: TGTGCCAGCAGCGGCACAGGGGCCGACTATGGCTACACCTTC.

V is TRBV12-3 or TRBV12-4 and J is TRBJ2-1, with 11 nucleotides matching TRBD1. The CDR3 consists of 16 residues. Germline trimming cut 5 bases from V and 7 bases from J; bases unmatched to any gene: 10. CDR3 sequence: CASSRPGTGGRNEQFF. CDR3 nucleotide sequence: TGTGCCAGCAGTCGCCCCGGGACAGGGGGTAGAAATGAGCAGTTCTTC.

In its sample, this clonotype was seen a few times. This rearrangement joins TRBV5-1 to TRBJ2-6, with D possibly called TRBD1 or TRBD2 (5 bases each). Trimming left V 4 bases short and J 4 bases short, with 18 bases between. The CDR3 spans 17 residues. Germline-derived CDR1 and CDR2 are SGHRS and YFSETQ. For the CDR3, the DNA is TGCGCCAGCAGCCCCGGGACCTTAGCGACCGGGGCCAACGTCCTGACTTTC. This sequence encodes CASSPGTLATGANVLTF.

This clonotype was observed many times. At one end, the junction sequence differs from germline, possibly due to a read error. This rearrangement joins TRBV7-9 to TRBJ2-4; 9 nucleotides align to TRBD2. Germline V gene sequence: CDR1 SEHNR, CDR2 FQNEAQ (reference sequence). The CDR3 is 12 amino acids. The CDR3 here is CASSFSGTSQDF. The CDR3 DNA sequence: TGTGCCAGCAGCTTCTCCGGGACTAGCCAAGACTTC.

This clonotype came up a few times. The V gene is TRBV4-3, the J gene TRBJ1-2; TRBD1 matches at 7 bases. The germline V gene encodes CDR1 LGHNA and CDR2 YSLEER. The CDR3 is 15 amino acids. The ends lost 0 bases at V and 4 bases at J; junction bases unmatched: 5. The chain's CDR3 is CASSQEGRGPYGYTF. The CDR3, as DNA: TGCGCCAGCAGCCAAGAGGGGAGGGGGCCCTATGGCTACACCTTC.